The entry below describes one T cell receptor (beta chain). What it binds is unknown. This entry comes from a study of T cells in Graves' hyperthyroidism and ophthalmopathy. The CDR3 regions of TCR beta were amplified from RNA transcripts. HTBI primers were used for first-round RT-PCR of the TCR CDR3. Via MiXCR, TCRdb re-called the multiplex PCR reads, giving one row per CDR3 protein. The sample consists of some 580,000 distinct CDR3 sequences, approximately 16% of them appearing once. Findings of the study overall: A model built on 13 V-J features separated ophthalmopathy from stable hyperthyroidism.

The CDR3 contains 16 residues. Trimming took off 1 base at V and 0 bases at J, with 10 bases between the two ends. From germline, CDR1 is SEHNR and CDR2 FQNEAQ (reference sequence). The source is a middle-aged woman with Graves' ophthalmopathy. The chain employs TRBV7-9 and TRBJ2-1; tentative D call: TRBD2 (5 bases). Sequencing was performed on blood. CDR3 sequence: CASSLVRASSYNEQFF. As DNA, the CDR3 is TGTGCCAGCAGCTTAGTGAGGGCAAGCTCCTACAATGAGCAGTTCTTC.